Presented here are 5 T cell receptor beta chains from one specimen sequenced in a study of Ad26.COV2.S vaccination and SARS-CoV-2 variants. Treatment here: over 15 received Ad26.COV2.S at low or high dose, single or two shots; 5 received placebo; per-sample allocation not given. Sampling happened 63 days after the first vaccine or placebo injection. TCRdb's table, derived via immunoSEQ multiplex PCR, lists solely in-frame clones and lacks some. This table holds 350,000 to 400,000 clones, roughly nine tenths found once. This material consisted of peripheral blood, taken in a trial of Ad26.COV2.S vaccine versus placebo. These receptors all stem from a person aged 18-65 years who received the Ad26.COV2.S COVID-19 vaccine or a placebo.

This clone was detected once. The rearrangement joins TRBV6-5 to TRBJ1-1, with 10 bases identical to TRBD1. Germline V lookup: CDR1 MNHEY, CDR2 SVGAGI. V trimming: 7 bases; J trimming: 3 bases; junction bases outside the gene matches: 2. This CDR3 spans 13 amino acids. The CDR3, as DNA: TGTGCCAGCATCGGGACAGGGGACACTGAAGCTTTCTTT. Translated, it gives CASIGTGDTEAFF.

The chain carries TRBV19 and TRBJ1-1; D may be TRBD1 (5 bases). The germline V and J ends were trimmed by 6 bases and 8 bases, with 19 bases remaining between them. The CDR3 runs to 14 residues. Germline CDR1 and CDR2: LNHDA and SQIVND (reference sequence). In DNA form, the CDR3 reads TGTGCCAGTAGCCACGACAGACTAAAGCACGAAGCTTTCTTT. It yields the protein CASSHDRLKHEAFF.

There are a few counts of this clone. The chain recombines TRBV6-6 with TRBJ1-3; no clear D gene. Trimming stripped 2 bases from V and 0 bases from J, with 8 bases between. Germline V lookup: CDR1 MNHNY, CDR2 SVGAGI (reference sequence). The CDR3 contains 15 residues. CDR3: CASSYPGHSGNTIYF. CDR3 sequence (DNA): TGTGCCAGCAGTTACCCCGGTCACTCTGGAAACACCATATATTTT.

The chain carries TRBV2 and TRBJ2-1; D is unclear. CDR3 length: 11 residues. V gave up 4 bases and J gave up 5 bases, with 3 bases separating them. Germline CDR1 reads SNHLY; CDR2 reads FYNNEI. The CDR3 reads CASSVNNEQFF. The CDR3 nucleotides are TGTGCCAGCAGTGTTAACAATGAGCAGTTCTTC.

This clone was observed once. The rearrangement links TRBV11-2 to TRBJ1-4; D gene ambiguous. The CDR3 covers 17 residues. Trimming pared 4 bases from V and 10 bases from J, leaving 25 bases between. Germline V gene data show CDR1 as SGHAT and CDR2 as FQNNGV. The CDR3 sequence is CASSSRRAGGPDLKLFF. The CDR3 nucleotides read TGTGCCAGCAGCTCCAGGAGAGCGGGAGGGCCCGATCTAAAACTGTTTTTT.